The 30 T cell receptor beta chains in this list originate from one sample, sequenced in a study of T cells in Graves' hyperthyroidism and ophthalmopathy. RNA transcripts provided the source from which TCR beta CDR3 regions were amplified. The HTBI primer set drove a first-round RT-PCR of the TCR CDR3. TCRdb fed the multiplex PCR reads into MiXCR, producing one record per CDR3 protein. The sample contains 730,000 or so distinct CDR3 sequences, roughly 20% of which appear only once. The sample consisted of blood. These receptors were taken from a woman aged 45-59 years with Graves' hyperthyroidism that later progressed to Graves' ophthalmopathy.

This clonotype was counted only a few times. The chain uses TRBV7-8 and TRBJ1-6; D unclear. V lost 1 base to trimming and J lost 9 bases, with 16 bases between them. Germline CDR1 reads SGHVS; CDR2 reads FQNEAQ. The CDR3 is 16 residues long. This chain's CDR3 is CASSLVPLVGGSPLHF. For the CDR3, the DNA is TGTGCCAGCAGCTTAGTCCCTTTGGTTGGTGGTTCACCCCTCCACTTT.

The V call is TRBV11-3, the J call TRBJ2-2; 8 bases are a match to TRBD1. Germline assignment: CDR1 SGHNT and CDR2 YENEEA. The CDR3 covers 14 residues. After removal of 7 bases from V and 1 base from J, the junction contained 2 bases not matched to a gene. DNA of the CDR3: TGTGCCAGCACCGGGACAGGGAACACCGGGGAGCTGTTTTTT. It is translated as CASTGTGNTGELFF.

This clonotype was observed a few times. The chain recombines TRBV12-3 or TRBV12-4 with TRBJ2-2; 10 bases fit TRBD1. The CDR3 has 18 amino acids. Trimming removed 5 bases from V and 3 bases from J; junction bases left unmatched: 12. DNA of the CDR3: TGTGCCAGCAGTCCCCGTGGACGACAGGGGGCGGACACCGGGGAGCTGTTTTTT. It specifies CASSPRGRQGADTGELFF.

The chain combines TRBV20-1 with TRBJ2-7; 7 positions match TRBD2. This CDR3 contains 13 residues. CDR1 and CDR2 (germline): DFQATT, SNEGSKA (reference sequence). The V gene end was trimmed by 7 bases and the J gene end by 0 bases; junction bases not matched to a gene: 6. The CDR3 loop reads CSVSRDYSYEQYF. The CDR3 DNA reads TGCAGTGTCTCCCGGGACTACTCCTACGAGCAGTACTTC.

This clonotype turned up a few times. The chain couples TRBV11-2 to TRBJ2-3; D is unclear. Germline CDR1 reads SGHAT; CDR2 reads FQNNGV. Trimming took off 5 bases at V and 3 bases at J, with 9 bases between the two ends. The CDR3 sequence is 13 residues long. The CDR3 spells CASSPMATDTQYF. The CDR3 DNA reads as TGTGCCAGCAGCCCCATGGCAACAGATACGCAGTATTTT. Full variable domain (outside the CDR3, taken from reference TRBV11-2 and TRBJ2-3): EAGVAQSPRYKIIEKRQSVAFWCNPISGHATLYWYQQILGQGPKLLIQFQNNGVVDDSQLPKDRFSAERLKGVDSTLKIQPAKLEDSAVYLCASSPMATDTQYFGPGTRLTVL.

About this clonotype itself: A junction boundary mismatches the germline segment, possibly from a read error. The V gene is TRBV2, the J gene TRBJ1-1; 11 bases fit TRBD1. Germline loops: CDR1 SNHLY, CDR2 FYNNEI. This CDR3 is 14 amino acids long. CDR3 DNA sequence: TGTGCCAGCAGTGAGGACAGGGGGCTCACTGGAGCTTTCTTT. Translated, it gives CASSEDRGLTGAFF.

This clonotype has just a few counts. The rearrangement uses TRBV20-1 and TRBJ1-5, with D possibly being TRBD1 (5 bases). CDR3 length: 19 residues. Per the germline V gene, CDR1 is DFQATT and CDR2 is SNEGSKA (reference sequence). V was trimmed by 0 bases and J by 0 bases, leaving 21 bases between them. Here the CDR3 reads CSARDEGRSTLYSNQPQHF. CDR3 bases: TGCAGTGCTAGAGATGAGGGGCGATCCACGCTTTATAGCAATCAGCCCCAGCATTTT.

V and J are TRBV5-1 and TRBJ1-5, with 8 bases aligning to TRBD1. In germline, CDR1 is SGHRS, CDR2 YFSETQ. The CDR3 totals 15 residues. The V and J ends lost 0 bases and 6 bases, in that order; junction bases with no gene match: 5. The CDR3 nucleotides read TGCGCCAGCAGCTTGGGCCCGGGACAGGCTCAGCCCCAGCATTTT. Its translation is CASSLGPGQAQPQHF.

The chain couples TRBV19 to TRBJ2-7; D possibly corresponds to TRBD2 (6 bases). Per the germline V gene, CDR1 is LNHDA and CDR2 is SQIVND (reference sequence). V was pared by 6 bases and J by 2 bases, with 14 bases between. This CDR3 has 14 amino acids. CDR3 loop: CASSAQGGTYEQYF. The DNA for the CDR3 is TGTGCCAGTAGCGCTCAGGGAGGAACCTACGAGCAGTACTTC.

There are many counts of this clonotype. The rearrangement joins TRBV11-1 to TRBJ2-5; D might be TRBD2 (6 bases). CDR3 length: 15 amino acids. Germline values: CDR1 SGHAT, CDR2 FQDESV (reference sequence). Trimming cost V 5 bases and J 4 bases, with 17 bases left between them. The CDR3: CASSPRALGGETQYF. In DNA, the CDR3 is TGTGCCAGCAGCCCCCGGGCCTTGGGAGGAGAGACCCAGTACTTC.

The sample holds many counts of this clonotype. V gene TRBV3-1 combines with J gene TRBJ1-2; the D is unclear. The CDR3 has 11 amino acids. CDR1 is LGHDT and CDR2 is YNNKEL in the germline V gene (reference sequence). Trimming shortened V by 3 bases and J by 6 bases, and 5 bases separated the two germline ends. The CDR3 region is CASSQENGYTF. CDR3 in DNA: TGTGCCAGCAGCCAGGAGAATGGCTACACCTTC.

This clonotype was recorded at least ten times. V usage is TRBV20-1 and J usage is TRBJ2-2; a possible D gene is TRBD1 (6 bases). Germline lookup yields CDR1 DFQATT and CDR2 SNEGSKA (reference sequence). The CDR3 has 17 amino acids. V was clipped by 1 base and J by 6 bases, with 21 bases between them. The CDR3 is CSARAPQRGRGAGELFF. In DNA, the CDR3 is TGCAGTGCTAGAGCCCCCCAGAGGGGCAGGGGTGCCGGGGAGCTGTTTTTT.

This chain uses TRBV24-1 with TRBJ2-3; 7 bases agree with TRBD1. The J segment lost 6 bases and the V segment lost 6 bases, leaving 8 bases of the junction unmatched. The CDR3 spans 14 residues. CDR1 is KGHDR, CDR2 SFDVKD, per germline. The DNA for the CDR3 is TGTGCCACCAGTAGGGGGCGAAGTGATGATACGCAGTATTTT. This gives the protein CATSRGRSDDTQYF.

This clonotype was seen only a few times. The chain carries TRBV7-2 and TRBJ2-5, with TRBD1 matching over 8 bases. Germline V lookup: CDR1 SGHTA, CDR2 FQGNSA. J lost 1 base, V lost 9 bases, and 7 bases had no gene match. This CDR3 contains 14 residues. CDR3 bases: TGTGCCAGAGGACAGGGATTGGGCCAAGAGACCCAGTACTTC. Amino acids: CARGQGLGQETQYF.

The CDR3 is CSARGLAGASYEQYF. Written as DNA, the CDR3 is TGCAGTGCTAGAGGACTAGCGGGGGCGAGCTACGAGCAGTACTTC. The V and J genes are TRBV20-1 and TRBJ2-7; 12 positions agree with TRBD2. Per germline, CDR1 DFQATT and CDR2 SNEGSKA (reference sequence). The CDR3 is 15 amino acids. Trimming took 1 base from V and 3 from J; bases not matched to a gene: 4.

This clonotype was picked up a small number of times. V is TRBV2 and J is TRBJ2-7; unclear D gene. CDR3 length: 12 amino acids. With 3 bases removed from V and 3 bases from J, the gap between germline ends came to 6 bases. Germline V gene lookup returns CDR1 SNHLY and CDR2 FYNNEI. The DNA of the CDR3 is TGTGCCAGCAGTGATGGGTTCTACGAGCAGTACTTC. This sequence encodes CASSDGFYEQYF.

V is TRBV6-4 and J is TRBJ2-1; D may be TRBD1 (5 bases). V lost 4 bases and J 6 bases, leaving 13 bases between the germline ends. The length of the CDR3 is 14 residues. Per germline, CDR1 MRHNA and CDR2 SNTAGT. CDR3 DNA sequence: TGTGCCAGCAGTGCCGAAACAGGTAGCAATGAGCAGTTCTTC. It is translated as CASSAETGSNEQFF.

The table lists this clonotype with a few counts. This sequence joins TRBV6-1 and TRBJ1-1; no definite D call. The CDR3 totals 13 residues. Germline CDR1 MNHNS, CDR2 SASEGT. The V end was cut by 5 bases, the J end by 7 bases, with 14 bases between. The CDR3 DNA sequence: TGTGCCAGCAGTTACGGGCTACACGGTGAAGCTTTCTTT. Translated: CASSYGLHGEAFF.

V and J are TRBV5-6 and TRBJ2-1; TRBD2 agrees at 7 bases. This CDR3 is built from 14 residues. V lost 4 bases, J lost 4 bases, and 5 bases stayed unmatched. Germline V lookup: CDR1 SGHDT, CDR2 YYEEEE. DNA for the CDR3: TGTGCCAGCAGCCGGGGGGAAGTTTACAATGAGCAGTTCTTC. This gives the protein CASSRGEVYNEQFF. The entire variable domain, with the rest obtained from reference TRBV5-6 and TRBJ2-1, is as follows: DAGVTQSPTHLIKTRGQQVTLRCSPKSGHDTVSWYQQALGQGPQFIFQYYEEEERQRGNFPDRFSGHQFPNYSSELNVNALLLGDSALYLCASSRGEVYNEQFFGPGTRLTVL.

CDR3: CAISGYRTSGPEQYF. The CDR3 DNA reads TGTGCCATCAGTGGGTACAGAACTTCGGGGCCCGAGCAGTACTTC. The chain joins TRBV10-3 to TRBJ2-7; D is tentatively TRBD1 or TRBD2 (5 bases each). The CDR3 loop spans 15 amino acids. The germline V and J ends were trimmed by 4 bases and 6 bases, with 19 bases remaining between them. Germline CDR1 and CDR2: ENHRY and SYGVKD.

This sequence joins TRBV11-2 and TRBJ1-1; weak D call: TRBD1 (6 bases). This CDR3 is 11 amino acids long. Germline V CDR1 and CDR2: SGHAT, FQNNGV. V dropped 5 bases and J dropped 11 bases, with 12 bases sitting between them. The DNA for the CDR3 is TGTGCCAGCAGCGGTGGGGGCCAGGCTTTCTTT. This sequence encodes CASSGGGQAFF. The full variable domain, completed using reference TRBV11-2 and TRBJ1-1, is EAGVAQSPRYKIIEKRQSVAFWCNPISGHATLYWYQQILGQGPKLLIQFQNNGVVDDSQLPKDRFSAERLKGVDSTLKIQPAKLEDSAVYLCASSGGGQAFFGQGTRLTVV.

This clonotype occurred many times. Here the CDR3 reads CASSLILRRGEKLFF. The CDR3 nucleotides are TGTGCCAGCAGCTTAATTCTCCGTAGGGGGGAAAAACTGTTTTTT. The chain has TRBV7-6 and TRBJ1-4, with D maybe TRBD1 (6 bases). Deletions cut 2 bases from V and 8 bases from J, with 15 bases between. Germline CDR1 is SGHVS and CDR2 is FNYEAQ. There are 15 residues in the CDR3.

This CDR3 reads CATSWISYEQYF. DNA of the CDR3: TGTGCCACCTCATGGATCTCCTACGAGCAGTACTTC. V gene TRBV6-1 combines with J gene TRBJ2-7; no clear D. Germline V CDR1 and CDR2: MNHNS, SASEGT. The V end was cut by 10 bases, the J end by 0 bases, with 10 bases between. This CDR3 region has 12 residues.

This clonotype was seen repeatedly, ten times or more. The chain carries TRBV18 and TRBJ2-7; D is unclear. CDR1 is KGHSH, CDR2 LQKENI, per germline. The CDR3 loop spans 14 amino acids. Trimming took 1 base from V and 3 from J, leaving 10 bases between them. This CDR3 reads CASSPLDVYYEQYF. In DNA form, the CDR3 reads TGTGCCAGCTCACCACTAGACGTTTACTACGAGCAGTACTTC.

This clonotype was found many times. For the CDR3, the DNA is TGCAGTGCTGGGGGACGTTTGAACACTGAAGCTTTCTTT. It is translated as CSAGGRLNTEAFF. The rearrangement links TRBV20-1 to TRBJ1-1; weak D call: TRBD1 (5 bases). The CDR3 runs 13 residues. Trimming removed 5 bases at V and 0 bases at J, with 10 bases between. The germline V gene encodes CDR1 DFQATT and CDR2 SNEGSKA (reference sequence).

This chain uses TRBV7-9 with TRBJ2-7, with a tentative D call TRBD1 (5 bases). Trimming removed 4 bases at V and 3 bases at J, with 10 bases between. Germline CDR1 and CDR2: SEHNR and FQNEAQ (reference sequence). The CDR3 has 13 amino acids. CDR3 residues: CASSSRQHYEQYF. The CDR3 coding sequence is TGTGCCAGCAGCTCCAGACAGCACTACGAGCAGTACTTC.

There are a few counts of this clonotype. The genes are TRBV6-2 or TRBV6-3 and TRBJ1-5, with D possibly TRBD1 on 5 matching bases. The CDR3 runs 16 residues. Germline V CDR1 and CDR2: MNHEY, SVGEGT. The V gene lost 0 bases and the J gene lost 0 bases, with 9 bases spanning the gap. This chain's CDR3 is CASSYSKGASNQPQHF. For the CDR3, the DNA is TGTGCCAGCAGTTACTCGAAAGGGGCTAGCAATCAGCCCCAGCATTTT.

This clonotype was seen more than once but under ten times. This sequence joins TRBV5-1 and TRBJ2-5, with 8 bases matching TRBD2. V gave up 4 bases and J gave up 5 bases; unmatched junction bases: 7. The CDR3 has 14 amino acids. Germline assignment: CDR1 SGHRS and CDR2 YFSETQ. CDR3 amino acids: CASSHGGAGETQYF. CDR3 nucleotides: TGCGCCAGCAGCCACGGGGGGGCCGGTGAGACCCAGTACTTC.

In this sample, this clonotype turned up many times. Compared with germline, one end of the junction differs, possibly owing to a read error. This chain connects TRBV3-1 to TRBJ1-1; possibly TRBD1 for D (6 bases). The CDR3 is made up of 13 amino acids. Germline assignment: CDR1 LGHDT and CDR2 YNNKEL (reference sequence). CDR3 loop: CASSQGGGESILF. The CDR3 coding sequence is TGTGCCAGCAGCCAAGGGGGGGGCGAATCGATTCTCTTT. The full variable domain, its missing parts supplied by reference TRBV3-1 and TRBJ1-1, is DTAVSQTPKYLVTQMGNDKSIKCEQNLGHDTMYWYKQDSKKFLKIMFSYNNKELIINETVPNRFSPKSPDKAHLNLHINSLELGDSAVYFCASSQGGGESILFGQGTRLTVV.

This clonotype was observed many times. The chain carries TRBV28 and TRBJ1-1; D is uncertain. Deletions cut 5 bases from V and 3 bases from J, with 13 bases between. CDR3 size: 14 residues. CDR1 and CDR2 from the germline V gene are MDHEN and SYDVKM. CDR3 loop: CASSVFSGHTEAFF. In nucleotides, the CDR3 is TGTGCCAGCAGTGTCTTTAGCGGTCACACTGAAGCTTTCTTT.